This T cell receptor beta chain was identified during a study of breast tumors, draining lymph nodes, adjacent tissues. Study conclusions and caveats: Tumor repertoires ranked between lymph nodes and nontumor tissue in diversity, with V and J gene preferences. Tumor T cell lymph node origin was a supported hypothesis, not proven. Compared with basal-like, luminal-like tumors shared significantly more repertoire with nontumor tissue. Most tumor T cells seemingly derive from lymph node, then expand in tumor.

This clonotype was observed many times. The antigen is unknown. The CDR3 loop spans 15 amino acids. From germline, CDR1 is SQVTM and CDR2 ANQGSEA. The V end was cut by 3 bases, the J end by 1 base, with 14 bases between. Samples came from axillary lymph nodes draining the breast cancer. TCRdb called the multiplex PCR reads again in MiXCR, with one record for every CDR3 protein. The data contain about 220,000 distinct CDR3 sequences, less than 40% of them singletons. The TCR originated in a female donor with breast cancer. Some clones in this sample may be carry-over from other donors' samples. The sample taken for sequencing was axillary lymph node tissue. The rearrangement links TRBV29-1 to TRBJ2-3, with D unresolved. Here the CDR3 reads CSVEGPSTGTDTQYF. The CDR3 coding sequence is TGCAGCGTTGAGGGCCCGTCTACGGGCACAGATACGCAGTATTTT.